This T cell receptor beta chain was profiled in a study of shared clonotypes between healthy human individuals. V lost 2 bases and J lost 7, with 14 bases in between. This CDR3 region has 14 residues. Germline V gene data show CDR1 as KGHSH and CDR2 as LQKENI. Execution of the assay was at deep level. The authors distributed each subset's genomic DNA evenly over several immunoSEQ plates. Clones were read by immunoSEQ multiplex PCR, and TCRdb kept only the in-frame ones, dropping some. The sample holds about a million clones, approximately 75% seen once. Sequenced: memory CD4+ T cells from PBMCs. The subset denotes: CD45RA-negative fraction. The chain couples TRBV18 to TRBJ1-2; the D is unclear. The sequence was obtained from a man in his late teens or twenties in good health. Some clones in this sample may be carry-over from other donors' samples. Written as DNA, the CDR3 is TGTGCCAGCTCACCAGGGAAAACAACAGCTGGCTACACCTTC. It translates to CASSPGKTTAGYTF.